The 25 T cell receptor beta chains in this list originate from one sample, sequenced in a study of blood T cell repertoires in COVID-19. TCRdb's copy holds only in-frame clones and misses some; the assay was immunoSEQ multiplex PCR. The sample shows a few hundred thousand clones, just under 85% of them seen only once. Sequences were obtained from peripheral blood. Source of these receptors: a man older than 75 with acute or convalescent COVID-19.

The genes are TRBV7-7 and TRBJ2-2; 7 nucleotides match TRBD2. Per the germline V gene, CDR1 is SSHAT and CDR2 is FNYEAQ (reference sequence). V lost 3 bases and J lost 5; bases outside the gene matches: 6. This CDR3 has 15 residues. The CDR3 protein is CASSLGGPGTGELFF. As DNA, the CDR3 is TGTGCCAGCAGCTTGGGAGGGCCGGGGACCGGGGAGCTGTTTTTT.

The CDR3 DNA reads TGTGCCAGTAGTATGGGCAGGGGTGGGAATCAGCCCCAGCATTTT. Protein product: CASSMGRGGNQPQHF. The gene calls are TRBV19 and TRBJ1-5, with D tentatively TRBD1 (6 bases). Germline values: CDR1 LNHDA, CDR2 SQIVND (reference sequence). The CDR3 sequence is 15 residues long. Trimming shortened V by 3 bases and J by 4 bases, and 13 bases separated the two germline ends.

CDR3 loop: CASSKAGQGNTEAFF. CDR3 sequence (DNA): TGTGCCAGCAGCAAAGCGGGACAGGGTAACACTGAAGCTTTCTTT. The chain carries TRBV21-1 and TRBJ1-1; the table's D call of TRBD1 was not tested on the DNA. TRBV21-1 represents a pseudogene. The CDR3 sequence is 15 residues long.

This clone was seen just once. V and J are TRBV6-1 and TRBJ1-6; D may be TRBD1 (6 bases). Germline loops: CDR1 MNHNS, CDR2 SASEGT. Trimming cost V 2 bases and J 7 bases, with 12 bases left between them. This CDR3 has 15 amino acids. Here the CDR3 DNA reads TGTGCCAGCAGTGAACAGGGGCGAACCAATTCACCCCTCCACTTT. Amino acids: CASSEQGRTNSPLHF.

The gene calls are TRBV6-5 and TRBJ2-3, with TRBD1 matching over 7 bases. Trimming cost V 6 bases and J 3 bases; bases outside gene matches: 9. The CDR3 contains 15 residues. Germline values: CDR1 MNHEY, CDR2 SVGAGI. The CDR3 coding sequence is TGTGCCAGCAGGGCGACAGGGACGCGAACAGATACGCAGTATTTT. As protein: CASRATGTRTDTQYF.

This chain joins TRBV5-1 and TRBJ1-2, with unresolved D. V was clipped by 2 bases and J by 1 base, with 12 bases between them. This CDR3 region has 15 residues. Germline loops: CDR1 SGHRS, CDR2 YFSETQ. DNA for the CDR3: TGCGCCAGCAGCTTTAGGGCGGGGAGTAACTATGGCTACACCTTC. This codes for CASSFRAGSNYGYTF.

This chain uses TRBV2 with TRBJ1-5; tentatively, D is TRBD1 (6 bases). The CDR3 extends over 14 amino acids. Between the trimmed V and J ends, which lost 4 bases and 0 bases, there was a span of 7 bases. Germline values: CDR1 SNHLY, CDR2 FYNNEI. Here the CDR3 reads CASSGTASNQPQHF. CDR3 nucleotide sequence: TGTGCCAGCAGTGGGACAGCTAGCAATCAGCCCCAGCATTTT.

This clone was seen a handful of times. J is TRBJ2-2 and V is TRBV19; possible D gene TRBD1, 6 bases. Germline lookup yields CDR1 LNHDA and CDR2 SQIVND (reference sequence). Trimming removed 1 base from V and 3 bases from J, with 6 bases in between. The CDR3 sequence is 14 residues long. The CDR3 nucleotides are TGTGCCAGTAGTATAGGGACAGACACCGGGGAGCTGTTTTTT. Its translation: CASSIGTDTGELFF.

This clone was counted between two and nine times. Within the sample, other DNA sequences also encode this same CDR3. The chain carries TRBV18 and TRBJ1-1, with 7 bases fitting TRBD1. Trimming at V came to 5 bases and at J to 8 bases, leaving 5 bases not matched to a gene. Germline loops: CDR1 KGHSH, CDR2 LQKENI. This CDR3 region has 12 residues. The chain's CDR3 is CASSSDRTEAFF. In DNA, the CDR3 is TGTGCCAGCTCATCGGACAGGACCGAAGCTTTCTTT. Full variable domain (rest looked up from reference TRBV18 and TRBJ1-1): NAGVMQNPRHLVRRRGQEARLRCSPMKGHSHVYWYRQLPEEGLKFMVYLQKENIIDESGMPKERFSAEFPKEGPSILRIQQVVRGDSAAYFCASSSDRTEAFFGQGTRLTVV.

The chain recombines TRBV7-2 with TRBJ2-2, with D maybe TRBD2 (6 bases). The CDR3 runs to 15 residues. Trimming took off 1 base at V and 4 bases at J, with 10 bases between the two ends. Germline V CDR1 and CDR2: SGHTA, FQGNSA. The DNA for the CDR3 is TGTGCCAGCAGCTTAGATCGGGGAGGCACCGGGGAGCTGTTTTTT. It encodes CASSLDRGGTGELFF.

The chain couples TRBV24-1 to TRBJ2-7, with D perhaps TRBD1 (5 bases). V was cut by 2 bases and J by 4 bases, with 14 bases left in between. CDR3 length: 15 amino acids. Germline CDR1 reads KGHDR; CDR2 reads SFDVKD. The CDR3 reads CATSDSLRGRYEQYF. The CDR3 coding sequence is TGTGCCACCAGTGATTCCCTAAGGGGTCGTTACGAGCAGTACTTC.

J is TRBJ1-5 and V is TRBV19; D is ambiguous. This CDR3 is built from 13 residues. Trimming took 1 base from V and 4 from J, leaving 5 bases between them. CDR1 and CDR2 from the germline V gene are LNHDA and SQIVND (reference sequence). The chain's CDR3 is CASSIAGNQPQHF. CDR3 bases: TGTGCCAGTAGTATAGCCGGGAATCAGCCCCAGCATTTT.

The V gene is TRBV4-1, the J gene TRBJ2-3, with TRBD2 identical over 9 bases. There are 16 residues in the CDR3. Germline values: CDR1 MGHRA, CDR2 YSYEKL. The trim removed 1 base at V and 8 bases at J, leaving 10 bases unmatched. CDR3 region: CASSQGAGGALGTQYF. The CDR3 nucleotides read TGCGCCAGCAGCCAAGGGGCGGGAGGGGCTTTGGGTACGCAGTATTTT.

The chain recombines TRBV7-9 with TRBJ2-1, with 7 bases lining up with TRBD2. Germline assignment: CDR1 SEHNR and CDR2 FQNEAQ (reference sequence). The ends lost 4 bases at V and 4 bases at J; junction bases unmatched: 7. This CDR3 has 15 amino acids. The DNA for the CDR3 is TGTGCCAGCAGCTCCGGGAGGACCTCTTACAATGAGCAGTTCTTC. It codes for CASSSGRTSYNEQFF.

In its sample, this clone was seen once. The V call is TRBV6-5, the J call TRBJ1-4; 10 bases align to TRBD1. The CDR3 runs 15 residues. The germline V gene has CDR1 MNHEY and CDR2 SVGAGI. The J segment lost 7 bases and the V segment lost 5 bases, leaving 7 bases of the junction unmatched. CDR3 in amino acids: CASSRQGALIEKLFF. The CDR3 nucleotides read TGTGCCAGCAGTAGACAGGGGGCGCTTATTGAAAAACTGTTTTTT.

This CDR3 reads CASSLSQGSYGYTF. The DNA of the CDR3 is TGTGCCAGCAGTTTATCACAGGGGAGCTATGGCTACACCTTC. The genes are TRBV28 and TRBJ1-2, with 7 bases matching TRBD1. The CDR3 is made up of 14 amino acids. Germline CDR1 reads MDHEN; CDR2 reads SYDVKM. V trimming: 1 base; J trimming: 4 bases; junction bases outside the gene matches: 3.

V and J are TRBV5-1 and TRBJ2-5; 7 bases agree with TRBD1. This CDR3 comprises 15 residues. J was trimmed by 4 bases and V by 9 bases; bases with no gene match: 15. Germline assignment: CDR1 SGHRS and CDR2 YFSETQ. CDR3 protein: CATSIMAGGRETQYF. The CDR3 DNA follows: TGCGCCACCTCGATTATGGCAGGGGGACGAGAGACCCAGTACTTC.

This chain connects TRBV3-1 (or the pseudogene TRBV3-2) to TRBJ2-7; 9 bases are shared with TRBD1. Trimming cost V 4 bases and J 4 bases; bases outside gene matches: 8. Germline lookup yields CDR1 LGHDT and CDR2 YNNKEL (reference sequence). CDR3 length: 15 amino acids. The CDR3 loop reads CASSLHRGQWYEQYF. The CDR3 DNA reads TGTGCCAGCAGCCTTCACAGGGGGCAATGGTACGAGCAGTACTTC.

The rearrangement joins TRBV24-1 to TRBJ1-2, with no clear D. Looked up from germline, CDR1 is KGHDR and CDR2 is SFDVKD. This CDR3 contains 16 residues. V was cut by 5 bases and J by 0 bases, with 15 bases left in between. The CDR3 spells CATSGPGLQANYGYTF. The CDR3 DNA is TGTGCCACCAGTGGCCCAGGCCTTCAAGCTAACTATGGCTACACCTTC.

In DNA, the CDR3 is TGCGCCAGCAGCTCGGGACTAGCGGAAGAGACCCAGTACTTC. Translating it yields CASSSGLAEETQYF. V usage is TRBV5-1 and J usage is TRBJ2-5; 11 nucleotides align to TRBD2. V shed 3 bases, J shed 3 bases, and the junction held 1 base outside the gene matches. The germline V gene has CDR1 SGHRS and CDR2 YFSETQ. This CDR3 region has 14 residues.

V gene TRBV2 combines with J gene TRBJ1-2; D gene unclear. The CDR3 is 13 residues long. Trimming took off 2 bases at V and 3 bases at J, with 7 bases between the two ends. In germline, CDR1 is SNHLY, CDR2 FYNNEI. The CDR3 is CASSENSYYGYTF. Written as DNA, the CDR3 is TGTGCCAGCAGTGAAAACTCGTACTATGGCTACACCTTC.

V usage is TRBV4-2 and J usage is TRBJ2-5; 13 bases fit TRBD2. CDR3 length: 16 residues. CDR1 LGHNA and CDR2 YNFKEQ come from the germline V gene. V trimming: 0 bases; J trimming: 6 bases; junction bases outside the gene matches: 4. The CDR3 nucleotides read TGTGCCAGCAGCCAAGATGGACTAGCGGGAGATAAGACCCAGTACTTC. Translation gives CASSQDGLAGDKTQYF.

A few counts support this clone. This chain joins TRBV19 and TRBJ1-2; D may be TRBD1 (6 bases). The CDR3 is made up of 14 amino acids. With 6 bases removed from V and 0 bases from J, the gap between germline ends came to 11 bases. CDR1 is LNHDA and CDR2 is SQIVND in the germline V gene (reference sequence). Here the CDR3 reads CASRPTGANYGYTF. The CDR3 coding sequence is TGTGCCAGTAGACCGACAGGAGCTAACTATGGCTACACCTTC. Combining the CDR3 with reference TRBV19 and TRBJ1-2 gives the whole variable domain DGGITQSPKYLFRKEGQNVTLSCEQNLNHDAMYWYRQDPGQGLRLIYYSQIVNDFQKGDIAEGYSVSREKKESFPLTVTSAQKNPTAFYLCASRPTGANYGYTFGSGTRLTVV.

The chain recombines TRBV10-2 with TRBJ1-1, with D unclear. Germline CDR1 is WSHSY and CDR2 is SAAADI. Trimming took 5 bases from V and 0 from J, leaving 10 bases between them. The CDR3 runs 14 residues. In DNA form, the CDR3 reads TGCGCCAGCAGTCAAGAGGGCATGAACACTGAAGCTTTCTTT. Residues: CASSQEGMNTEAFF.

This chain connects TRBV7-3 to TRBJ1-1; no reliable D call. CDR3 size: 14 residues. The V gene's germline CDR1 is SGHTA and CDR2 FQGTGA. Trimming left V 4 bases short and J 4 bases short, with 13 bases between. In DNA, the CDR3 is TGTGCCAGCAGCTCAGAAGGGAGAGGCACTGAAGCTTTCTTT. This translates into CASSSEGRGTEAFF.